These 24 T cell receptor beta chains originate from one sample sequenced in a study of molecular identifiers for immune sequencing clone quantification. TCRdb reprocessed the PCR reads with MiXCR, giving one entry per CDR3 protein. The sample includes about 500,000 distinct CDR3 sequences, about a quarter of them seen just once. Sequencing was done on a sample of naive CD8+ T cells from blood, with Jurkat cell RNA spiked in. Subset: FACS-sorted CD8+CD4-CCR7+CD45RA+ naive T cells. These TCRs come from a human donor in good health. Some libraries in this study had Jurkat cell RNA spiked in.

A note on this clonotype: Relative to the germline gene, one junction end is altered; a read error may explain this. The chain couples TRBV3-1 to TRBJ2-1, with D possibly matching TRBD1 (5 bases). Germline CDR1 LGHDT, CDR2 YNNKEL (reference sequence). This CDR3 is built from 13 residues. CDR3 loop: CASNQVRANEQFF. CDR3 bases: TGTGCCAGCAACCAAGTCAGGGCCAATGAGCAGTTCTTC.

As for this clonotype: Given a much more abundant clone one base away, this may be a read error. V gene TRBV13 combines with J gene TRBJ2-2; TRBD1 agrees at 8 bases. Germline V gives CDR1 PRHDT, CDR2 FYEKMQ (reference sequence). The CDR3 runs 15 residues. CDR3 protein: CASSAGQGWTGELVF. The DNA of the CDR3 is TGTGCCAGCAGCGCAGGACAGGGTTGGACCGGGGAGCTGGTTTTT.

Here the CDR3 DNA reads TGCGCCAGCAGCTGGGGGGGGGTGAACAATGAGCAGTTCTTC. Encoded protein: CASSWGGVNNEQFF. The chain carries TRBV4-3 and TRBJ2-1; TRBD2 agrees at 7 bases. The CDR3 loop spans 14 amino acids. CDR1 LGHNA and CDR2 YSLEER come from the germline V gene. With 5 bases clipped from V and 5 bases from J, the junction kept 6 bases outside the gene matches.

J is TRBJ2-1 and V is TRBV7-9; D is possibly TRBD2 (5 bases). CDR1 SEHNR and CDR2 FQNEAQ come from the germline V gene (reference sequence). This CDR3 comprises 13 residues. The V end was cut by 6 bases, the J end by 5 bases, with 11 bases between. DNA for the CDR3: TGTGCCAGCAGTCCAACCGGGAACAATGAGCAGTTCTTC. Protein product: CASSPTGNNEQFF.

This clonotype occurred a few times. The rearrangement uses TRBV2 and TRBJ2-2; 9 positions agree with TRBD1. This CDR3 contains 14 residues. V was clipped by 8 bases and J by 4 bases; unmatched bases: 5. The germline V gene encodes CDR1 SNHLY and CDR2 FYNNEI. The CDR3, as DNA: TGTGCCAGCCGCGACAGGGGGGCCACCGGGGAGCTGTTTTTT. As protein: CASRDRGATGELFF.

This clonotype was recorded at least ten times. V usage is TRBV9 and J usage is TRBJ1-5, with 9 bases fitting TRBD1. V dropped 3 bases and J dropped 6; count of bases not matched to a gene: 4. CDR1 and CDR2 from the germline V gene are SGDLS and YYNGEE. The CDR3 totals 14 residues. CDR3 loop: CASSATGGSQPQHF. In nucleotides, the CDR3 is TGTGCCAGCAGCGCGACAGGGGGTAGTCAGCCCCAGCATTTT.

This chain links TRBV29-1 with TRBJ2-5; tentatively, D is TRBD2 (6 bases). Per the germline V gene, CDR1 is SQVTM and CDR2 is ANQGSEA. This CDR3 has 18 residues. V shed 3 bases and J shed 13 bases, with 36 bases lying between them. CDR3 in DNA: TGCAGCGTTGACGCGGGGTCCCTCCCCGTGGCCGAGAGGGCGCCCCCGTACTTC. The encoded protein is CSVDAGSLPVAERAPPYF. Full variable domain (missing parts from reference TRBV29-1 and TRBJ2-5): SAVISQKPSRDICQRGTSLTIQCQVDSQVTMMFWYRQQPGQSLTLIATANQGSEATYESGFVIDKFPISRPNLTFSTLTVSNMSPEDSSIYLCSVDAGSLPVAERAPPYFGPGTRLLVL.

For this clonotype: This sequence may be a read error, since a much larger clone differs from it by one base. It is likely a read error, because the conserved phenylalanine at the end of the CDR3 is missing. This chain links TRBV2 with TRBJ1-2; a weak D match, TRBD1 (6 bases). The CDR3 sequence is 13 residues long. The germline V and J ends were trimmed by 6 bases and 2 bases, with 10 bases remaining between them. Germline CDR1 SNHLY, CDR2 FYNNEI. The CDR3 sequence is CASRWTENYGYTL. For the CDR3, the DNA is TGTGCCAGCAGATGGACAGAGAACTATGGCTACACCCTC.

This clonotype was detected a few times. The chain employs TRBV12-3 or TRBV12-4 and TRBJ2-6, with 10 bases matching TRBD1. CDR3 size: 20 residues. Trimming took 4 bases from V and 3 from J; bases not matched to a gene: 15. The CDR3 nucleotides are TGTGCCAGCAGTTCCCCCGCGTCCTTGGGACAGGGGTATGGGGCCAACGTCCTGACTTTC. Amino acid sequence: CASSSPASLGQGYGANVLTF.

This clonotype came up a few times. V is TRBV9 and J is TRBJ2-3; TRBD1 agrees at 7 bases. Germline V gives CDR1 SGDLS, CDR2 YYNGEE. Trimming removed 4 bases from V and 6 bases from J; junction bases left unmatched: 8. The CDR3 has 14 residues. The CDR3 spells CASSSTRDSDTQYF. CDR3 bases: TGTGCCAGCAGCTCCACCCGGGACAGCGATACGCAGTATTTT. Supplemented by reference TRBV9 and TRBJ2-3, the full variable domain reads DSGVTQTPKHLITATGQRVTLRCSPRSGDLSVYWYQQSLDQGLQFLIQYYNGEERAKGNILERFSAQQFPDLHSELNLSSLELGDSALYFCASSSTRDSDTQYFGPGTRLTVL.

CDR3 amino acids: CASSQDAGILDEQYF. In DNA, the CDR3 is TGCGCCAGCAGCCAAGACGCGGGGATTCTGGACGAGCAGTACTTC. The chain carries TRBV4-3 and TRBJ2-7; the D gene is possibly TRBD2 (6 bases). CDR1 is LGHNA and CDR2 is YSLEER in the germline V gene. Trimming pared 0 bases from V and 5 bases from J, leaving 14 bases between. This CDR3 contains 15 residues.

This clonotype was detected ten times or more. The chain links TRBV2 to TRBJ2-4, with D possibly being TRBD1 (6 bases). Germline CDR1 SNHLY, CDR2 FYNNEI. V lost 2 bases and J lost 2, with 16 bases in between. This CDR3 is built from 17 residues. The CDR3 is CASSEILQGLTKNIQYF. The CDR3 nucleotides read TGTGCCAGCAGTGAAATATTACAGGGTCTAACCAAAAACATTCAGTACTTC. The full variable domain, with the rest looked up from reference TRBV2 and TRBJ2-4, is EPEVTQTPSHQVTQMGQEVILRCVPISNHLYFYWYRQILGQKVEFLVSFYNNEISEKSEIFDDQFSVERPDGSNFTLKIRSTKLEDSAMYFCASSEILQGLTKNIQYFGAGTRLSVL.

This clonotype showed up just a few times. The genes are TRBV3-1 and TRBJ2-7, with 9 bases aligning to TRBD1. The CDR3 extends over 15 amino acids. Losses at the gene ends were 4 bases for V and 2 bases for J; bases not matched to a gene: 6. The germline CDR1 and CDR2 sequences are LGHDT and YNNKEL (reference sequence). CDR3 bases: TGTGCCAGCAGCCCAGAGCACAGGGGGCCCTACGAGCAGTACTTC. Translating it yields CASSPEHRGPYEQYF.

This clonotype came up a few times. The chain uses TRBV11-2 and TRBJ1-1, with unresolved D. Trimming cost V 4 bases and J 1 base, with 13 bases left between them. The CDR3 has 15 residues. The germline gives CDR1 SGHAT, CDR2 FQNNGV. CDR3 coding DNA: TGTGCCAGCAGCTCTTCCCGCCTCACGAACACTGAAGCTTTCTTT. It specifies CASSSSRLTNTEAFF.

This clonotype has only a few counts. The chain is built from TRBV5-1 and TRBJ2-7, with 8 bases aligning to TRBD1. J lost 2 bases, V lost 4 bases, and 8 bases had no gene match. Looked up from germline, CDR1 is SGHRS and CDR2 is YFSETQ. The CDR3 has 15 residues. The CDR3 coding sequence is TGCGCCAGCAGCGCGCCGGGACAGGAAACCTACGAGCAGTACTTC. Its protein product is CASSAPGQETYEQYF.

This clonotype was recorded many times. The chain is built from TRBV7-9 and TRBJ2-7, with 9 bases identical to TRBD1. There are 13 residues in the CDR3. CDR1 SEHNR and CDR2 FQNEAQ come from the germline V gene (reference sequence). Unmatched junction bases numbered 6, after V lost 10 bases and J lost 2 bases. CDR3 residues: CATDRGAAYEQYF. In DNA form, the CDR3 reads TGTGCCACCGACAGGGGGGCCGCCTACGAGCAGTACTTC.

This clonotype was seen a few times. This chain links TRBV10-3 with TRBJ2-7; D unresolved. V lost 2 bases and J lost 5, with 7 bases in between. From germline, CDR1 is ENHRY and CDR2 SYGVKD. The length of the CDR3 is 12 residues. The CDR3 DNA is TGTGCCATCAGTGAGAACTCGAACGAGCAGTACTTC. It specifies CAISENSNEQYF.

In regard to this clonotype: This is likely a read error, given that the CDR3 carries no conserved phenylalanine or tryptophan at its end. This chain joins TRBV27 and TRBJ1-1, with D perhaps matching TRBD1 (6 bases). CDR1 and CDR2 (germline): MNHEY, SMNVEV (reference sequence). The germline V and J ends were trimmed by 6 bases and 1 base, with 12 bases remaining between them. The CDR3 contains 14 residues. The CDR3 spells CASSSDSPNTEAFL. CDR3 DNA sequence: TGTGCCAGCAGCTCGGACAGCCCGAACACTGAAGCTTTCCTT.

This clonotype was seen repeatedly, ten times or more. V is TRBV7-6 and J is TRBJ2-3; TRBD1 aligns across 9 bases. The CDR3 consists of 15 residues. Germline CDR1 SGHVS, CDR2 FNYEAQ. V shed 3 bases and J 3 bases; nucleotides not matched to a gene: 4. As DNA, the CDR3 is TGTGCCAGCAGCTTCACAGGGGGCGCGACAGATACGCAGTATTTT. Its translation is CASSFTGGATDTQYF.

V gene TRBV12-3 or TRBV12-4 combines with J gene TRBJ2-2; D ambiguous. There are 17 residues in the CDR3. Trimming pared 1 base from V and 3 bases from J, leaving 15 bases between. CDR3 residues: CASSLVGPVLYTGELFF. DNA of the CDR3: TGTGCCAGCAGTTTAGTCGGGCCAGTATTATACACCGGGGAGCTGTTTTTT.

This clonotype was detected many times. This chain connects TRBV28 to TRBJ2-7; no reliable D call. Trimming took off 3 bases at V and 3 bases at J, with 12 bases between the two ends. Per the germline V gene, CDR1 is MDHEN and CDR2 is SYDVKM. CDR3 length: 14 amino acids. Here the CDR3 DNA reads TGTGCCAGCAGTTTTTTGGCCCTACGCTACGAGCAGTACTTC. Its protein product is CASSFLALRYEQYF.

V usage is TRBV7-2 and J usage is TRBJ2-2; 8 bases fit TRBD1. Trimming removed 5 bases from V and 5 bases from J; junction bases left unmatched: 13. This CDR3 contains 17 residues. The germline gives CDR1 SGHTA, CDR2 FQGNSA. The CDR3 loop reads CASSPTDRGWGTGELFF. The CDR3 coding sequence is TGTGCCAGCAGCCCGACAGACAGGGGTTGGGGTACCGGGGAGCTGTTTTTT.

The chain joins TRBV7-9 to TRBJ1-2, with a possible D match to TRBD1 (6 bases). CDR3 length: 17 residues. The ends were cut back, 1 base at V and 2 bases at J, with 17 bases in the middle. Germline assignment: CDR1 SEHNR and CDR2 FQNEAQ (reference sequence). CDR3 coding DNA: TGTGCCAGCAGCTTAGAATTCGGGCAGGGGAAAAACTATGGCTACACCTTC. Translation gives CASSLEFGQGKNYGYTF.

Comment on this clonotype: This could be a read error, since a much larger clone is one nucleotide away. The chain recombines TRBV6-5 with TRBJ2-1, with 7 bases matching TRBD1. CDR1 MNHEY and CDR2 SVGAGI come from the germline V gene. The CDR3 loop spans 15 amino acids. The chain's CDR3 is CVSSSLQGRFYEQFF. Written as DNA, the CDR3 is TGTGTCAGCAGTTCCCTACAGGGGCGGTTTTATGAGCAGTTCTTC.